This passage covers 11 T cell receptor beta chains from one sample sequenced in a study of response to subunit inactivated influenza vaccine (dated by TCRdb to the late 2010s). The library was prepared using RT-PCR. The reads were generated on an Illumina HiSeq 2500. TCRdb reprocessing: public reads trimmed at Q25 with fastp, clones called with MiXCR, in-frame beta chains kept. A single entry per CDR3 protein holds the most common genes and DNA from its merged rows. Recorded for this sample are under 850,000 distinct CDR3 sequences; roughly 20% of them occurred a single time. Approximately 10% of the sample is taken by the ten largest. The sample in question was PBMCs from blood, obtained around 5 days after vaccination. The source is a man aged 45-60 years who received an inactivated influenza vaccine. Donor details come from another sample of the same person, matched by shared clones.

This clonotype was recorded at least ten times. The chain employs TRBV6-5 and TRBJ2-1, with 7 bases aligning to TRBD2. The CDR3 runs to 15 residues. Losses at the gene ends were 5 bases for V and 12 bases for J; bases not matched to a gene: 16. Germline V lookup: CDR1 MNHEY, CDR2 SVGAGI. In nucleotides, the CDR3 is TGTGCCAGCAGTCCCTCGGGACTGCTCGAGCGGGGGCAGTTCTTC. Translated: CASSPSGLLERGQFF.

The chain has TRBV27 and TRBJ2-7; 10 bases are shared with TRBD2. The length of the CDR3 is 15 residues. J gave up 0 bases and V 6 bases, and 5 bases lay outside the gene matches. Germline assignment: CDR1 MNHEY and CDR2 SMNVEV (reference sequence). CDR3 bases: TGTGCCAGCAGAAAGCGGGAGGGCAGCTCCTACGAGCAGTACTTC. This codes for CASRKREGSSYEQYF.

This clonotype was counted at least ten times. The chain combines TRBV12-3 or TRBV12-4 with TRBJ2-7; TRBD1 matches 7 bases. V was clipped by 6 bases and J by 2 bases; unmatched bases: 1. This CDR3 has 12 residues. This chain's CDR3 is CASRGQTYEQYF. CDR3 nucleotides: TGTGCCAGCAGGGGACAGACCTACGAGCAGTACTTC.

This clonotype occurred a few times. CDR3 amino acids: CASSWRDRSTYEQYF. The CDR3 DNA reads TGTGCCAGCAGCTGGAGGGACAGGTCTACCTACGAGCAGTACTTC. The gene calls are TRBV7-2 and TRBJ2-7, with 8 positions matching TRBD1. The CDR3 contains 15 residues. Germline CDR1 SGHTA, CDR2 FQGNSA. V shed 4 bases, J shed 2 bases, and the junction held 7 bases outside the gene matches.

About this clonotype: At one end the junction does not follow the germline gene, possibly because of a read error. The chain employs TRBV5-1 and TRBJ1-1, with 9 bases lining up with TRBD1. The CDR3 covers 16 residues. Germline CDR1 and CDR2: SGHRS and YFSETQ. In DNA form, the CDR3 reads TGCGACAGCAGCCCTGATAGGGGACAGGGTAACACTGAAGCTTTCTTT. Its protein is CDSSPDRGQGNTEAFF.

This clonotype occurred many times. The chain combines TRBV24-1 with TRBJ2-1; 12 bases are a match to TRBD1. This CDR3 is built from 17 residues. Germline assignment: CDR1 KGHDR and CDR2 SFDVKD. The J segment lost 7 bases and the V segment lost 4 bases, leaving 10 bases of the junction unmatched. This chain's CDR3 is CATSDAKGQGARNEQFF. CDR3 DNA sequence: TGTGCCACCAGTGACGCCAAGGGACAGGGGGCGCGAAATGAGCAGTTCTTC.

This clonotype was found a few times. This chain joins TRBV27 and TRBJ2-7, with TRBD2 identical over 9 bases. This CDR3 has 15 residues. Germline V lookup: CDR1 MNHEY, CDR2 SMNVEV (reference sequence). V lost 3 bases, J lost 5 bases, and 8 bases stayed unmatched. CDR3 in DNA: TGTGCCAGCAGTTTGTTTAGCGGGAGAGAAGACGAGCAGTACTTC. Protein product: CASSLFSGREDEQYF.

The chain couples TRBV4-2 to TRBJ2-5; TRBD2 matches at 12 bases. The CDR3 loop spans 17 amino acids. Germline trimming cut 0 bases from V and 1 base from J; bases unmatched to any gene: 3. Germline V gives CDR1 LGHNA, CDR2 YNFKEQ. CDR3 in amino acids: CASSQDPTSGSQETQYF. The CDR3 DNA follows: TGTGCCAGCAGCCAAGATCCGACTAGCGGGAGCCAAGAGACCCAGTACTTC.

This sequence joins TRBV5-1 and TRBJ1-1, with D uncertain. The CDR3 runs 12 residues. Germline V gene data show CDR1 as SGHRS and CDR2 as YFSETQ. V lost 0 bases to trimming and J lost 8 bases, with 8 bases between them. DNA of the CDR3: TGCGCCAGCAGCTTGGCCGGAATCGAAGCTTTCTTT. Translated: CASSLAGIEAFF.

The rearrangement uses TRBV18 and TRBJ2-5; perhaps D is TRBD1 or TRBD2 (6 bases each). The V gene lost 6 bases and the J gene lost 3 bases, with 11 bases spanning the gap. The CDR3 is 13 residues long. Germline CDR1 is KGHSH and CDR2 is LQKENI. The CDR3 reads CASSGQREETQYF. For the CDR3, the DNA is TGTGCCAGCTCCGGACAGCGGGAAGAGACCCAGTACTTC.

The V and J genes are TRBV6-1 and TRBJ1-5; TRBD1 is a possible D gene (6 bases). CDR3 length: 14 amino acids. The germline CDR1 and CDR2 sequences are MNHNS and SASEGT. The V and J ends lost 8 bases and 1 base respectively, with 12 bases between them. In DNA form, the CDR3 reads TGTGCCAGCGCACAGGGTGTAAGCAATCAGCCCCAGCATTTT. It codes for CASAQGVSNQPQHF.